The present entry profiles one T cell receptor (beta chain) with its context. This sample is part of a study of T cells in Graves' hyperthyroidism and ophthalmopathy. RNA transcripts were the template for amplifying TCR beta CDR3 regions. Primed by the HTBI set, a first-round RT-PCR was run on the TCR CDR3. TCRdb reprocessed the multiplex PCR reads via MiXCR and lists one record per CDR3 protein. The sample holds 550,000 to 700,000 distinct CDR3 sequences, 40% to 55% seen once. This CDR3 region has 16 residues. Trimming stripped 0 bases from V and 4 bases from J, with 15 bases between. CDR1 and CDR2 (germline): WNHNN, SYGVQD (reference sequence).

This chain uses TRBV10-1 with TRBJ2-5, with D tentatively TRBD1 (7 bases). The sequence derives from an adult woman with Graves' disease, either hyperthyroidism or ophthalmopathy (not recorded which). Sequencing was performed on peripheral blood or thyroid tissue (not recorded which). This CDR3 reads CASSESGQGGVETQYF. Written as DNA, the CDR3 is TGCGCCAGCAGTGAGTCGGGGCAGGGGGGAGTAGAGACCCAGTACTTC.